This TCR beta chain was observed in a study of T cell changes during pregnancy in multiple sclerosis (dated by TCRdb to between 2018 and 2021). Describing the broader study: The study examined how the T cell repertoire changed over the course of pregnancy in women with multiple sclerosis.

Turning to this clone: Its antigen is currently not known. Within one base of it there is no much larger clone, and no base qualities were kept.

Library prep was done by the immunoSEQ multiplex PCR assay. Entries here come from immuneACCESS through TCRdb and include only in-frame sequences with V and J called. Some clones fail to appear in such tables; in the studies checked, an unresolved V gene covers under half of the shortfall, and the cause of the remainder is unknown. Within this sample are over 65,000 clones, with about 94% of them counted one time only. 0.45% to 0.7% of the sample rests with the top ten. The CDR3 numbers 16 residues from cysteine through phenylalanine. The DNA shown is the 48-base CDR3, in frame from base 1. CDR1 LGHNA and CDR2 YSLEER are derived from the germline V gene. V lost 4 bases and J lost 8 bases; the stretch between them is 21 bases long.

The sequences come from peripheral blood, collected in the third trimester of pregnancy. The receptor was derived from a female donor with multiple sclerosis, enrolled in a pregnancy study. The chain uses TRBV4-3 and TRBJ2-4, with the D gene not confidently named. The nucleotide sequence reads TGCGCCAGCAGCCGAGACCGAACTACCCGTCGGGACATTCAGTACTTC. This yields the protein CASSRDRTTRRDIQYF.